Following are 19 T cell receptor beta chains from one sample sequenced in a study of T-cell memory formation after mild COVID-19. TCRdb itself ran the 5' RACE reads through MiXCR, one entry per CDR3 protein. Altogether approximately 480,000 distinct CDR3 sequences are present, approximately 18% being singletons, with the ten largest covering about 12%. The sample taken for sequencing was PBMCs or a T cell subset sorted from them (not recorded which). These TCRs come from an adult woman who had mild COVID-19 (a few samples of this study predate the infection). Cell type and time point are not known.

This clonotype has a handful of counts. The chain joins TRBV7-8 to TRBJ2-6; no reliable D call. The CDR3 covers 18 residues. V was trimmed by 5 bases and J by 1 base, leaving 18 bases between them. Germline loops: CDR1 SGHVS, CDR2 FQNEAQ. The CDR3: CASSPLVRSGSGANVLTF. CDR3 DNA sequence: TGTGCCAGCAGCCCGCTTGTCCGGTCCGGTTCTGGGGCCAACGTCCTGACTTTC.

This clonotype was counted between two and nine times. The chain joins TRBV5-4 to TRBJ2-1; 10 bases map to TRBD2. The CDR3 spans 17 residues. CDR1 SGHNT and CDR2 YYREEE come from the germline V gene (reference sequence). V lost 0 bases, J lost 7 bases, and 10 bases stayed unmatched. The CDR3 is CASSLVSLAGVANEQFF. Here the CDR3 DNA reads TGTGCCAGCAGCTTGGTATCGCTAGCGGGAGTGGCGAATGAGCAGTTCTTC.

This clonotype was counted between two and nine times. V is TRBV18 and J is TRBJ1-1, with D unresolved. The V gene's germline CDR1 is KGHSH and CDR2 LQKENI. The CDR3 has 14 residues. The V end was cut by 3 bases, the J end by 1 base, with 9 bases between. Here the CDR3 DNA reads TGTGCCAGCTCACCCTCCCGGGCGAACACTGAAGCTTTCTTT. Protein product: CASSPSRANTEAFF. Full variable domain (outside the CDR3, taken from reference TRBV18 and TRBJ1-1): NAGVMQNPRHLVRRRGQEARLRCSPMKGHSHVYWYRQLPEEGLKFMVYLQKENIIDESGMPKERFSAEFPKEGPSILRIQQVVRGDSAAYFCASSPSRANTEAFFGQGTRLTVV.

This clonotype was picked up a small number of times. This chain connects TRBV6-2 or TRBV6-3 to TRBJ2-3; TRBD1 aligns across 9 bases. Germline V gene data show CDR1 as MNHEY and CDR2 as SVGEGT. CDR3 length: 16 amino acids. With V trimmed by 6 bases and J by 6 bases, 13 bases remained unmatched. This chain's CDR3 is CASSKLRQGVADTQYF. The CDR3 DNA follows: TGTGCCAGCAGCAAGCTAAGACAGGGGGTTGCTGATACGCAGTATTTT.

The genes are TRBV12-3 or TRBV12-4 and TRBJ1-2, with D unresolved. V was clipped by 5 bases and J by 2 bases, with 12 bases between them. This CDR3 is 14 amino acids long. CDR3 sequence (DNA): TGTGCCAGCAGTCCCTTTTCAGGCAACTATGGCTACACCTTC. Translated, it gives CASSPFSGNYGYTF.

The chain combines TRBV5-1 with TRBJ2-1; D is perhaps TRBD2 (6 bases). Per the germline V gene, CDR1 is SGHRS and CDR2 is YFSETQ. Between the trimmed V and J ends, which lost 4 bases and 0 bases, there was a span of 14 bases. This CDR3 has 16 residues. The CDR3 DNA reads as TGCGCCAGCAGCGGAGGGACTGCCAGCTCCTACAATGAGCAGTTCTTC. Protein sequence: CASSGGTASSYNEQFF.

This rearrangement joins TRBV6-4 to TRBJ1-1, with 7 bases aligning to TRBD1. V was clipped by 4 bases and J by 3 bases; unmatched bases: 8. CDR3 length equals 15 residues. In germline, CDR1 is MRHNA, CDR2 SNTAGT. CDR3 loop: CASSVPQGDDTEAFF. Here the CDR3 DNA reads TGTGCCAGCAGTGTTCCTCAGGGGGATGACACTGAAGCTTTCTTT.

The sample holds many counts of this clonotype. In nucleotides, the CDR3 is TGTGCCAGCAGCCACCCCGTCAGTGTTAATCAGCCCCAGCATTTT. It specifies CASSHPVSVNQPQHF. The chain recombines TRBV2 with TRBJ1-5; D unresolved. V lost 6 bases and J lost 4, with 16 bases in between. Germline CDR1 SNHLY, CDR2 FYNNEI. The CDR3 extends over 15 amino acids.

In its sample, this clonotype was seen a few times. This chain links TRBV30 with TRBJ2-2; TRBD1 matches at 8 bases. Germline V gene data show CDR1 as GTSNPN and CDR2 as SVGIG (reference sequence). The CDR3 has 15 residues. Trimming took 0 bases from V and 3 from J; bases not matched to a gene: 3. In DNA, the CDR3 is TGTGCCTGGAGTGTAGCGGACAGGGACACCGGGGAGCTGTTTTTT. It yields the protein CAWSVADRDTGELFF.

V usage is TRBV3-1 and J usage is TRBJ1-5; D not certain. Germline CDR1 and CDR2: LGHDT and YNNKEL (reference sequence). The CDR3 has 15 amino acids. V lost 0 bases and J 4 bases, leaving 10 bases between the germline ends. The CDR3, as DNA: TGTGCCAGCAGCCAAGATGTCACAAAGAATCAGCCCCAGCATTTT. This sequence encodes CASSQDVTKNQPQHF.

In this sample, this clonotype turned up a few times. The V and J genes are TRBV7-8 and TRBJ1-5; tentatively, D is TRBD1 (6 bases). Germline loops: CDR1 SGHVS, CDR2 FQNEAQ. The CDR3 extends over 17 amino acids. V lost 5 bases, J lost 3 bases, and 20 bases lay in between. The CDR3 DNA reads as TGTGCCAGCAGCGGAGGGGGAGCCGGCGACGTCAATCAGCCCCAGCATTTT. Its translation: CASSGGGAGDVNQPQHF.

This clonotype was seen only a few times. This chain uses TRBV11-2 with TRBJ2-7, with D maybe TRBD1 (6 bases). Trimming took off 5 bases at V and 1 base at J, with 9 bases between the two ends. Germline loops: CDR1 SGHAT, CDR2 FQNNGV. This CDR3 comprises 13 residues. This CDR3 reads CASSIQGSYEQYF. CDR3 DNA: TGTGCCAGCAGCATACAGGGTTCCTACGAGCAGTACTTC.

The table lists this clonotype with a few counts. The gene calls are TRBV11-2 and TRBJ2-2; tentative D call: TRBD1 (5 bases). V was trimmed by 3 bases and J by 4 bases, leaving 9 bases between them. CDR1 and CDR2 from the germline V gene are SGHAT and FQNNGV. The CDR3 loop spans 14 amino acids. DNA of the CDR3: TGTGCCAGCAGCTTTCGACAGAGCACCGGGGAGCTGTTTTTT. Amino acids: CASSFRQSTGELFF.

Only a few counts were recorded for this clonotype. This chain uses TRBV4-2 with TRBJ1-5, with 9 bases identical to TRBD1. Germline loops: CDR1 LGHNA, CDR2 YNFKEQ. The CDR3 runs 14 residues. V dropped 3 bases and J dropped 4; count of bases not matched to a gene: 1. The CDR3 is CASSHGQGNQPQHF. The CDR3 DNA reads as TGTGCCAGCAGCCACGGACAGGGGAATCAGCCCCAGCATTTT.

This clonotype was observed many times. The CDR3 coding sequence is TGTGCCAGCAGTCTCCCGGGACAGGGCCTCTCTGAAGCTTTCTTT. Its protein product is CASSLPGQGLSEAFF. The rearrangement uses TRBV6-2 or TRBV6-3 and TRBJ1-1; the match to TRBD1 covers 9 bases. Germline V CDR1 and CDR2: MNHEY, SVGEGT. J lost 6 bases, V lost 5 bases, and 10 bases had no gene match. The CDR3 covers 15 residues.

A few counts support this clonotype. The chain joins TRBV4-3 to TRBJ1-2, with no clear D. Germline CDR1 and CDR2: LGHNA and YSLEER. The CDR3 extends over 14 amino acids. V was clipped by 1 base and J by 4 bases, with 10 bases between them. The CDR3 here is CASSQVTQSYGYTF. CDR3 bases: TGCGCCAGCAGCCAAGTTACCCAATCCTATGGCTACACCTTC.

This clonotype was observed a handful of times. The chain recombines TRBV7-6 with TRBJ1-3; D is unclear. Trimming removed 2 bases from V and 4 bases from J, with 9 bases in between. Germline loops: CDR1 SGHVS, CDR2 FNYEAQ. This CDR3 region has 14 residues. The CDR3 bases are TGTGCCAGCAGCTTAAACGGCAGAGGAAACACCATATATTTT. Amino acid sequence: CASSLNGRGNTIYF.

The chain employs TRBV7-2 and TRBJ2-3; no reliable D call. The CDR3 is 12 amino acids. V lost 2 bases and J lost 7, with 7 bases in between. Germline V gene data show CDR1 as SGHTA and CDR2 as FQGNSA. The CDR3, as DNA: TGTGCCAGCAGCTTATGGGGAAATACGCAGTATTTT. Amino acid sequence: CASSLWGNTQYF.

This rearrangement joins TRBV29-1 to TRBJ2-7, with 7 bases that match TRBD1. Germline V CDR1 and CDR2: SQVTM, ANQGSEA. The V gene end was trimmed by 7 bases and the J gene end by 2 bases; junction bases not matched to a gene: 11. CDR3 length: 14 residues. As DNA, the CDR3 is TGCAGCGGATCCTCCGGGACAGCCCCCTACGAGCAGTACTTC. It encodes CSGSSGTAPYEQYF.